This passage covers 32 T cell receptor beta chains from one sample sequenced in a study of cytomegalovirus exposure and HLA in healthy donors. Primers included in the PCR were 60 Vbeta and 13 Jbeta primers. Clones were sequenced by immunoSEQ multiplex PCR, and TCRdb holds only the in-frame ones, with some missing. The table has some 190,000 clones, about 79% seen once. Material: PBMCs. These receptors all come from a man aged 18 to 29 in good health and CMV-seronegative.

The gene calls are TRBV2 and TRBJ1-1, with D uncertain. This CDR3 is built from 13 residues. Trimming removed 4 bases from V and 3 bases from J, with 9 bases in between. Germline CDR1 SNHLY, CDR2 FYNNEI. CDR3: CASSVGMDTEAFF. The CDR3 DNA follows: TGTGCCAGCAGTGTCGGGATGGACACTGAAGCTTTCTTT.

This clone was counted only a few times. In DNA, the CDR3 is TGCAGCGCTGGGACTAGCGGGTACAATGAGCAGTTCTTC. Its translation: CSAGTSGYNEQFF. V usage is TRBV29-1 and J usage is TRBJ2-1; 12 bases map to TRBD2. Per the germline V gene, CDR1 is SQVTM and CDR2 is ANQGSEA. Trimming at V came to 7 bases and at J to 4 bases, leaving 2 bases not matched to a gene. This CDR3 has 13 amino acids.

This clone was observed a handful of times. V is TRBV28 and J is TRBJ2-4, with 9 bases identical to TRBD2. Trimming cost V 4 bases and J 9 bases; bases outside gene matches: 10. The CDR3 length is 15 residues. Germline V CDR1 and CDR2: MDHEN, SYDVKM. The CDR3 coding sequence is TGTGCCAGCAGTTCGTTAGCGGGGGCCGCGGGCATTCAGTACTTC. Translated: CASSSLAGAAGIQYF.

This CDR3 reads CASSYEAVNEKLFF. The CDR3 coding sequence is TGTGCCAGCAGTTACGAGGCTGTTAATGAAAAACTGTTTTTT. V gene TRBV6-6 combines with J gene TRBJ1-4; D call uncertain. Germline lookup yields CDR1 MNHNY and CDR2 SVGAGI (reference sequence). CDR3 length equals 14 residues. V shed 2 bases and J shed 4 bases, with 8 bases lying between them.

This chain uses TRBV6-1 with TRBJ1-5; 7 bases map to TRBD1. Germline V CDR1 and CDR2: MNHNS, SASEGT. The CDR3 totals 16 residues. The V and J ends lost 0 bases and 5 bases, in that order; junction bases with no gene match: 7. CDR3 nucleotides: TGTGCCAGCAGTGAAGCTACAGGGGACTCCCATCAGCCCCAGCATTTT. Translating gives CASSEATGDSHQPQHF.

The chain recombines TRBV30 with TRBJ1-6; D is perhaps TRBD1 (5 bases). V was trimmed by 0 bases and J by 3 bases, leaving 12 bases between them. The CDR3 spans 16 residues. Germline-derived CDR1 and CDR2 are GTSNPN and SVGIG (reference sequence). The CDR3 region is CAWSVGGNSYNSPLHF. CDR3 nucleotide sequence: TGTGCCTGGAGTGTTGGGGGGAACAGCTATAATTCACCCCTCCACTTT.

CDR3: CASSFRDRVFSNQPQHF. As DNA, the CDR3 is TGTGCCAGCAGTTTCCGGGACAGGGTCTTTAGCAATCAGCCCCAGCATTTT. V is TRBV28 and J is TRBJ1-5, with 9 bases fitting TRBD1. Germline trimming cut 3 bases from V and 0 bases from J; bases unmatched to any gene: 6. CDR1 MDHEN and CDR2 SYDVKM come from the germline V gene. This CDR3 is 17 amino acids long.

V gene TRBV6-1 combines with J gene TRBJ2-3, with D possibly TRBD2 on 6 matching bases. The CDR3 loop spans 15 amino acids. The V gene's germline CDR1 is MNHNS and CDR2 SASEGT. Deletions cut 4 bases from V and 4 bases from J, with 15 bases between. Written as DNA, the CDR3 is TGTGCCAGCAGTGGGTCGGCGGGGACGGCAGATACGCAGTATTTT. The encoded protein is CASSGSAGTADTQYF.

The genes are TRBV15 and TRBJ1-5; D is ambiguous. Germline CDR1 LNHNV, CDR2 YYDKDF (reference sequence). V was pared by 0 bases and J by 8 bases, with 14 bases between. The CDR3 is made up of 15 amino acids. The CDR3 protein is CATSRDLGRREPQHF. CDR3 DNA sequence: TGTGCCACCAGCAGAGATCTCGGACGGAGGGAGCCCCAGCATTTT.

The chain recombines TRBV7-8 with TRBJ1-1, with D possibly matching TRBD1 (6 bases). With 4 bases removed from V and 4 bases from J, the gap between germline ends came to 22 bases. The CDR3 has 17 residues. CDR1 and CDR2 (germline): SGHVS, FQNEAQ. As DNA, the CDR3 is TGTGCCAGCAGCTGGAGACAGGCCCCCTCCTCGGGCACTGAAGCTTTCTTT. Protein sequence: CASSWRQAPSSGTEAFF. The full variable domain, its missing parts supplied by reference TRBV7-8 and TRBJ1-1, is GAGVSQSPRYKVAKRGQDVALRCDPISGHVSLFWYQQALGQGPEFLTYFQNEAQLDKSGLPSDRFFAERPEGSVSTLKIQRTQQEDSAVYLCASSWRQAPSSGTEAFFGQGTRLTVV.

This chain joins TRBV30 and TRBJ2-2, with TRBD2 identical over 7 bases. With 2 bases clipped from V and 7 bases from J, the junction kept 7 bases outside the gene matches. Germline V lookup: CDR1 GTSNPN, CDR2 SVGIG (reference sequence). The CDR3 loop spans 14 amino acids. CDR3 bases: TGTGCCTGGAGTTATCTAGCGGTTTACGGGGAGCTGTTTTTT. Translating it yields CAWSYLAVYGELFF.

The chain is built from TRBV30 and TRBJ1-5; the match to TRBD1 covers 7 bases. Germline CDR1 reads GTSNPN; CDR2 reads SVGIG (reference sequence). J gave up 4 bases and V 0 bases, and 3 bases lay outside the gene matches. CDR3 length: 14 amino acids. CDR3 nucleotides: TGTGCCTGGAGTGTACGACAGGGTAATCAGCCCCAGCATTTT. Encoded protein: CAWSVRQGNQPQHF.

The chain recombines TRBV30 with TRBJ2-3; TRBD1 matches 9 bases. Germline assignment: CDR1 GTSNPN and CDR2 SVGIG (reference sequence). This CDR3 region has 15 residues. The V and J ends lost 1 base and 3 bases, in that order; junction bases with no gene match: 5. The CDR3 bases are TGTGCCTGGAGTGACGGGACAGGGTCAACAGATACGCAGTATTTT. Its translation is CAWSDGTGSTDTQYF.

The chain couples TRBV28 to TRBJ2-7; no definite D call. The length of the CDR3 is 11 residues. CDR1 MDHEN and CDR2 SYDVKM come from the germline V gene. Deletions cut 10 bases from V and 2 bases from J, with 9 bases between. The chain's CDR3 is CATDTAYEQYF. CDR3 DNA sequence: TGTGCCACTGACACAGCCTACGAGCAGTACTTC.

The CDR3 DNA reads as TGTGCCAGTAGTGGGACAGGCTATAATTCACCCCTCCACTTT. This codes for CASSGTGYNSPLHF. The genes are TRBV19 and TRBJ1-6; the match to TRBD1 covers 8 bases. Looked up from germline, CDR1 is LNHDA and CDR2 is SQIVND (reference sequence). CDR3 length equals 14 residues. The trim removed 5 bases at V and 3 bases at J, leaving 0 bases unmatched.

The chain has TRBV15 and TRBJ2-3; D possibly corresponds to TRBD1 (6 bases). Trimming removed 4 bases at V and 6 bases at J, with 17 bases between. CDR3 length: 15 amino acids. Germline CDR1 and CDR2: LNHNV and YYDKDF (reference sequence). The DNA of the CDR3 is TGTGCCACCAGCATCACCGGGACACCCCGGGATACGCAGTATTTT. It codes for CATSITGTPRDTQYF.

The rearrangement uses TRBV2 and TRBJ2-7; D unclear. V lost 6 bases and J lost 2, with 5 bases in between. The CDR3 extends over 11 amino acids. Germline CDR1 is SNHLY and CDR2 is FYNNEI. The CDR3: CASRITYEQYF. The CDR3 bases are TGTGCCAGCAGAATTACCTACGAGCAGTACTTC.

This clone came up many times. The V gene is TRBV19, the J gene TRBJ1-3; the match to TRBD1 covers 8 bases. The junction had 8 bases not matched to a gene; V was cut back by 7 bases and J by 0 bases. The CDR3 contains 16 residues. The germline V gene has CDR1 LNHDA and CDR2 SQIVND (reference sequence). CDR3 region: CASNLDRAASGNTIYF. The CDR3 coding sequence is TGTGCCAGTAACCTGGACAGGGCCGCCTCTGGAAACACCATATATTTT.

The rearrangement uses TRBV5-8 and TRBJ2-5; 7 positions match TRBD1. Germline CDR1 SGHTS, CDR2 YDEGEE. The CDR3 covers 13 residues. V lost 4 bases, J lost 4 bases, and 4 bases stayed unmatched. Here the CDR3 DNA reads TGTGCCAGCAGCACCCGGGACAGAGAGACCCAGTACTTC. This translates into CASSTRDRETQYF.

The rearrangement links TRBV18 to TRBJ1-3, with D possibly matching TRBD1 (5 bases). The germline gives CDR1 KGHSH, CDR2 LQKENI. Trimming removed 5 bases from V and 1 base from J, with 15 bases in between. The CDR3 is made up of 16 amino acids. CDR3 loop: CASSGAGLNSGNTIYF. CDR3 nucleotide sequence: TGTGCCAGCTCAGGGGCCGGGCTAAATTCTGGAAACACCATATATTTT.

The chain uses TRBV5-6 and TRBJ2-5; D unresolved. The DNA end lines up better with TRBJ2-7; the J call may be wrong. This CDR3 has 12 amino acids. Germline CDR1 and CDR2: SGHDT and YYEEEE. The CDR3 loop reads CASSQTTYEQYF. In DNA, the CDR3 is TGTGCCAGCAGCCAAACTACCTACGAGCAGTACTTC.

The chain combines TRBV9 with TRBJ1-4; D uncertain. There are 15 residues in the CDR3. Per germline, CDR1 SGDLS and CDR2 YYNGEE. V was cut by 3 bases and J by 4 bases, with 13 bases left in between. The DNA for the CDR3 is TGTGCCAGCAGCGCTACGACAAGCTATAATGAAAAACTGTTTTTT. Protein: CASSATTSYNEKLFF.

The J gene is TRBJ2-3, the V gene TRBV9, with 8 bases fitting TRBD2. CDR1 and CDR2 (germline): SGDLS, YYNGEE. Unmatched junction bases numbered 8, after V lost 5 bases and J lost 6 bases. The CDR3 runs to 14 residues. This CDR3 reads CASRVGLAKDTQYF. DNA of the CDR3: TGTGCCAGCAGGGTCGGACTAGCAAAGGATACGCAGTATTTT.

This clone came up once. The chain links TRBV28 to TRBJ2-3, with 9 nucleotides matching TRBD2. The CDR3 loop spans 16 amino acids. V lost 4 bases to trimming and J lost 6 bases; unmatched junction nucleotides: 11. The germline CDR1 and CDR2 sequences are MDHEN and SYDVKM. CDR3 amino acids: CASSSPKVAGEDTQYF. CDR3 bases: TGTGCCAGCAGTTCCCCCAAGGTAGCGGGAGAGGATACGCAGTATTTT.

This chain uses TRBV6-5 with TRBJ1-6; D is unresolved. Germline V gene lookup returns CDR1 MNHEY and CDR2 SVGAGI. The CDR3 contains 14 residues. Trimming took 2 bases from V and 5 from J, leaving 7 bases between them. CDR3 in amino acids: CASSYGEHNSPLHF. For the CDR3, the DNA is TGTGCCAGCAGTTACGGGGAGCATAATTCACCCCTCCACTTT.

V gene TRBV4-1 combines with J gene TRBJ2-3, with 8 bases matching TRBD2. The CDR3 contains 15 residues. The germline CDR1 and CDR2 sequences are MGHRA and YSYEKL. Trimming at V came to 5 bases and at J to 2 bases, leaving 6 bases not matched to a gene. The CDR3 DNA reads TGCGCCAGCAGCGTGAGTAGCGGGATCACAGATACGCAGTATTTT. This translates into CASSVSSGITDTQYF.

The rearrangement joins TRBV7-9 to TRBJ1-4; TRBD1 is a possible D gene (5 bases). This CDR3 region has 15 residues. V was clipped by 5 bases and J by 0 bases, with 10 bases between them. Germline values: CDR1 SEHNR, CDR2 FQNEAQ (reference sequence). Written as DNA, the CDR3 is TGTGCCAGCAGCCCCGGGGGGGCAACTAATGAAAAACTGTTTTTT. Translation: CASSPGGATNEKLFF.

V and J are TRBV5-1 and TRBJ1-1; weak D call: TRBD1 (6 bases). Looked up from germline, CDR1 is SGHRS and CDR2 is YFSETQ. The CDR3 has 13 residues. V shed 9 bases and J shed 3 bases, with 15 bases lying between them. In DNA form, the CDR3 reads TGCGCCACTAAGGGGGGGTCTGACACTGAAGCTTTCTTT. Protein product: CATKGGSDTEAFF.

The chain employs TRBV5-1 and TRBJ2-2; TRBD1 matches 7 bases. With 3 bases clipped from V and 5 bases from J, the junction kept 7 bases outside the gene matches. The germline V gene encodes CDR1 SGHRS and CDR2 YFSETQ. The CDR3 contains 15 residues. The CDR3 DNA reads as TGCGCCAGCAGCTCGAGGGCAGGGGGAACCGGGGAGCTGTTTTTT. Amino acid sequence: CASSSRAGGTGELFF.

In this sample, this clone turned up a few times. The chain employs TRBV19 and TRBJ1-1; 8 bases line up with TRBD1. The ends lost 6 bases at V and 4 bases at J; junction bases unmatched: 10. CDR3 length equals 15 residues. CDR1 and CDR2 (germline): LNHDA, SQIVND (reference sequence). In DNA form, the CDR3 reads TGTGCCAGTAGGCCTAGACAGGGGATAAGCACTGAAGCTTTCTTT. Translated, it gives CASRPRQGISTEAFF.

The rearrangement joins TRBV11-3 to TRBJ2-2; 8 bases line up with TRBD1. The V and J ends lost 5 bases and 6 bases, in that order; junction bases with no gene match: 5. This CDR3 has 14 amino acids. Germline V gives CDR1 SGHNT, CDR2 YENEEA. Here the CDR3 DNA reads TGTGCCAGCAGCCCTCGGACAGGGCCCGGGGAGCTGTTTTTT. Protein: CASSPRTGPGELFF.

This rearrangement joins TRBV19 to TRBJ1-6, with no clear D. This CDR3 comprises 16 residues. Germline V gene sequence: CDR1 LNHDA, CDR2 SQIVND (reference sequence). Trimming took 3 bases from V and 0 from J, leaving 9 bases between them. CDR3 DNA: TGTGCCAGTAGTATGGTTCCGAGCTCCTATAATTCACCCCTCCACTTT. This gives the protein CASSMVPSSYNSPLHF.